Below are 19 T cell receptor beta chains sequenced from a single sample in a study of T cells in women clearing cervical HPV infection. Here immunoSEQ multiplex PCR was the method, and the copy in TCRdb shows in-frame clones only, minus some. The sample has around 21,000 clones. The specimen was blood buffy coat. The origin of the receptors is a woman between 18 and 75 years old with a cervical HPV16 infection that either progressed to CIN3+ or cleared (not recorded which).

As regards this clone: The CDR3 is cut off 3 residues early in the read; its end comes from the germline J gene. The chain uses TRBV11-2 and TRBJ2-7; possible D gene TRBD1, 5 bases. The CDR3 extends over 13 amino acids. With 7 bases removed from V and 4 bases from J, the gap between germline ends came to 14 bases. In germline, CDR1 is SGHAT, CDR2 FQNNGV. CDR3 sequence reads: CASTVAGLYEQYF. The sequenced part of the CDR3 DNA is TGTGCCAGCACCGTGGCAGGGCTTTACGAG.

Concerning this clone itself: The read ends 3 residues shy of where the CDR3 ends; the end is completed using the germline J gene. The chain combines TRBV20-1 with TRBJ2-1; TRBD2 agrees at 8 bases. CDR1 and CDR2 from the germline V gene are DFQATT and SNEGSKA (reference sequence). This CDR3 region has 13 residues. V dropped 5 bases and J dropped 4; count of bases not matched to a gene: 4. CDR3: CSAVSGTYNEQFF. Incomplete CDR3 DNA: TGCAGTGCTGTTAGCGGGACTTACAATGAG.

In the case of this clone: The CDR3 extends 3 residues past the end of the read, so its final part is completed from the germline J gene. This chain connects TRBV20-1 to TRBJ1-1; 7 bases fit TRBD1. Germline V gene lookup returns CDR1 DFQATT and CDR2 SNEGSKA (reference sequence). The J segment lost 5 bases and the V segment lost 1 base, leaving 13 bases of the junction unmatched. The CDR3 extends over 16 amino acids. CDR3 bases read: TGCAGTGCTAGAGGCCGCCCGACAGGGTGGACTACTGAA. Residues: CSARGRPTGWTTE. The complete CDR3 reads CSARGRPTGWTTEAFF.

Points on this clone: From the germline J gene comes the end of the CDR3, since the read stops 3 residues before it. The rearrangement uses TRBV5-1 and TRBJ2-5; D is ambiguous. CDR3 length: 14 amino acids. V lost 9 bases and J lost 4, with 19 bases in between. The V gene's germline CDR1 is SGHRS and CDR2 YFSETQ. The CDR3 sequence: CATELRQKLETQYF. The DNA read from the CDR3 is TGCGCCACCGAATTAAGGCAGAAGTTAGAGACC.

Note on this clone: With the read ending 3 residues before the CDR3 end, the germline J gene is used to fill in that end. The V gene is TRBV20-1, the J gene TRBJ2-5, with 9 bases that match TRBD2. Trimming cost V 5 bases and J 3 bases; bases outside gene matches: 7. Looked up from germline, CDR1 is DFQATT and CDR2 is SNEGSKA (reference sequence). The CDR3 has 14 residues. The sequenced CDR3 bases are TGCAGTGCTCCCGGGACTAGCTATGAAGAGACC. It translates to CSAPGTSYEET. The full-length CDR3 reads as CSAPGTSYEETQYF.

The sequenced part of the CDR3 DNA is TGCGCCAGCAGCGGTGGACAGGGTAGTGGAGCAACTAATGAAAAA. Its translation is CASSGGQGSGATNEK. The CDR3 as a whole reads CASSGGQGSGATNEKLFF. The chain employs TRBV5-1 and TRBJ1-4, with 8 bases fitting TRBD1. The read halts 3 residues ahead of the CDR3 end, with the missing end drawn from the germline J gene. The CDR3 sequence is 18 residues long. Trimming removed 4 bases from V and 0 bases from J; junction bases left unmatched: 11. CDR1 SGHRS and CDR2 YFSETQ come from the germline V gene.

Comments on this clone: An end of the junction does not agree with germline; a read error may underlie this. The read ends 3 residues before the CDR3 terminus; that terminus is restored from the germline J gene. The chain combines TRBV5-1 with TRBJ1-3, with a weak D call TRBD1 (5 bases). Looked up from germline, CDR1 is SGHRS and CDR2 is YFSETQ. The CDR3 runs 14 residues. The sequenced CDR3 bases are TGCGCCAGAAGCTTGTCAGGGAATGGAAACACC. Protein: CARSLSGNGNT. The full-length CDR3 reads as CARSLSGNGNTIYF.

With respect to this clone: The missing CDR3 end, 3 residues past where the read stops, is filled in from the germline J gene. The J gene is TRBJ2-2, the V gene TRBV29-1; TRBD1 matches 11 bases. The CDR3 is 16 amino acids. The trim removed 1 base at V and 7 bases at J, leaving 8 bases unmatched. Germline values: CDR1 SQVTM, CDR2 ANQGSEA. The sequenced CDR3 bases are TGCAGCGTTGAAGTTATCGGACAGGGGGCGGACGGGGAG. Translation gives CSVEVIGQGADGE. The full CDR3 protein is CSVEVIGQGADGELFF.

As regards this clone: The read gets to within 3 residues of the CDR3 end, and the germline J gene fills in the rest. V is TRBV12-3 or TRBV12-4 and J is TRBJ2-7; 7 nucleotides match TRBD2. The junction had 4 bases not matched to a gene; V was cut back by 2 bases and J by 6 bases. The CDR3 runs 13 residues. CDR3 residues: CASSLKGTTEQYF. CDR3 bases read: TGTGCCAGCAGTTTAAAAGGGACTACCGAG.

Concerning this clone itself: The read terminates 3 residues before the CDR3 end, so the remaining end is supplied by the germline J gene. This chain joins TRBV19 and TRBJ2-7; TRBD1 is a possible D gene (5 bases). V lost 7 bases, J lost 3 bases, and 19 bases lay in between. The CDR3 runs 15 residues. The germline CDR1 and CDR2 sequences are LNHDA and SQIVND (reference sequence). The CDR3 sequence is CASKREPAGIYEQYF. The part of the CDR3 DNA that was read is TGTGCCAGTAAGAGAGAACCGGCAGGGATCTACGAG.

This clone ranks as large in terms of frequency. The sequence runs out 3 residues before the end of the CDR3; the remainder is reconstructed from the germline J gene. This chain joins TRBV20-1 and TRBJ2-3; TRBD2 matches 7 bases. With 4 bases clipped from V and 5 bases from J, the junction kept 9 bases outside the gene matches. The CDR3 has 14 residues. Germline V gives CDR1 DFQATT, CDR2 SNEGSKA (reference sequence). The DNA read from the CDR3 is TGCAGTGCTATCGGACTAGAATGGGGAGATACG. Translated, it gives CSAIGLEWGDT. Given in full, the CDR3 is CSAIGLEWGDTQYF.

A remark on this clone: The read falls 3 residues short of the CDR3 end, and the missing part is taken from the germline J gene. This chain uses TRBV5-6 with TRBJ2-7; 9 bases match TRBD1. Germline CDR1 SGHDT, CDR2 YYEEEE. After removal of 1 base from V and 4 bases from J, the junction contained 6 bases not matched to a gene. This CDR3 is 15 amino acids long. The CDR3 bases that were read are TGTGCCAGCAGCTTGTCGGGGACAGGGTATTACGAG. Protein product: CASSLSGTGYYE. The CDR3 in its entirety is CASSLSGTGYYEQYF. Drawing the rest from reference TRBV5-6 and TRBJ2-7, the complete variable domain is DAGVTQSPTHLIKTRGQQVTLRCSPKSGHDTVSWYQQALGQGPQFIFQYYEEEERQRGNFPDRFSGHQFPNYSSELNVNALLLGDSALYLCASSLSGTGYYEQYFGPGTRLTVT.

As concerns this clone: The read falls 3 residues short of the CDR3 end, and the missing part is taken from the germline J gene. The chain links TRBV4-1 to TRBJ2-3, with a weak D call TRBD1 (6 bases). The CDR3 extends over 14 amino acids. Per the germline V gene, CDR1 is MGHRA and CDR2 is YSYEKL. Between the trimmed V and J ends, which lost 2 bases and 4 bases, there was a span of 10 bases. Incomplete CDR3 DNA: TGCGCCAGCAGCCAACAGGGGATGGCAGATACG. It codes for CASSQQGMADT. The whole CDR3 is CASSQQGMADTQYF.

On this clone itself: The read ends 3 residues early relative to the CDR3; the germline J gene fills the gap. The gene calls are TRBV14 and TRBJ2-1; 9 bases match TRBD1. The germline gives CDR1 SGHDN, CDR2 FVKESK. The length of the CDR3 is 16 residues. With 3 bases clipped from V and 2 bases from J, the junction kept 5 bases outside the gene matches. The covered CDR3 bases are TGTGCCAGCAGCCATGGACAGGGGCGGCCCTACAATGAG. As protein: CASSHGQGRPYNE. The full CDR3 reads CASSHGQGRPYNEQFF.

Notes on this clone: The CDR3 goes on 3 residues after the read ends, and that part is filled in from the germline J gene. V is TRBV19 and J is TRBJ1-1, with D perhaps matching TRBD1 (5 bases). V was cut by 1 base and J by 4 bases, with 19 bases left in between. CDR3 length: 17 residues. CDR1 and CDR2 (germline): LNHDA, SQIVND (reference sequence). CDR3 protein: CASSIVDKRGFVTEAFF. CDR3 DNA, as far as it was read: TGTGCCAGTAGTATAGTGGACAAGAGGGGATTCGTCACTGAA.

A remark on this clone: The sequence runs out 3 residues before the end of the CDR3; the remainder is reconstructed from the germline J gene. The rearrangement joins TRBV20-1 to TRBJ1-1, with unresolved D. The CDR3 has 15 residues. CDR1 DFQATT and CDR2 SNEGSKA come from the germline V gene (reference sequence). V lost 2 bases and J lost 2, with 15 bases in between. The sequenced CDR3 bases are TGCAGTGCTAGATCTACAGCACTTATTAACACTGAA. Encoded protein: CSARSTALINTE. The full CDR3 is CSARSTALINTEAFF.

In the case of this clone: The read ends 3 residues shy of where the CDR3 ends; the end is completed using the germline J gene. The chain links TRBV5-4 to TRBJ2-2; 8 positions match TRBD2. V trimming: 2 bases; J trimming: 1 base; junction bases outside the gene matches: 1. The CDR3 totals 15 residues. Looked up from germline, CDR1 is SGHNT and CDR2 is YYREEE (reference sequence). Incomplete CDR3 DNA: TGTGCCAGCAGCTTAAGCGGGAGGAACACCGGGGAG. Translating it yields CASSLSGRNTGE. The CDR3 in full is CASSLSGRNTGELFF.

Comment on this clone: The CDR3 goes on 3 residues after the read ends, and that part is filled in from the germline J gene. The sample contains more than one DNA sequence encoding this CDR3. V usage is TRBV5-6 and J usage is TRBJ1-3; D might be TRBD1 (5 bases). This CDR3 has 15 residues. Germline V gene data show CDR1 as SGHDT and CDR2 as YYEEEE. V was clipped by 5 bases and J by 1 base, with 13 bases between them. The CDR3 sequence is CASSSLGGSGNTIYF. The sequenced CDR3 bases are TGTGCCAGCAGTTCCTTGGGGGGTTCTGGAAACACC.

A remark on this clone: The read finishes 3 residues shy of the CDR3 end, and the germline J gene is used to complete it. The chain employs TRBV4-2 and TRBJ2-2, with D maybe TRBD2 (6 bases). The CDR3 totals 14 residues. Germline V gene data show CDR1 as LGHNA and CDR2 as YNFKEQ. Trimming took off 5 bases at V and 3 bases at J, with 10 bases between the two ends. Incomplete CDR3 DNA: TGTGCCAGCAGCGGGGGACTCGACACCGGGGAG. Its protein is CASSGGLDTGE. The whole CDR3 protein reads CASSGGLDTGELFF.